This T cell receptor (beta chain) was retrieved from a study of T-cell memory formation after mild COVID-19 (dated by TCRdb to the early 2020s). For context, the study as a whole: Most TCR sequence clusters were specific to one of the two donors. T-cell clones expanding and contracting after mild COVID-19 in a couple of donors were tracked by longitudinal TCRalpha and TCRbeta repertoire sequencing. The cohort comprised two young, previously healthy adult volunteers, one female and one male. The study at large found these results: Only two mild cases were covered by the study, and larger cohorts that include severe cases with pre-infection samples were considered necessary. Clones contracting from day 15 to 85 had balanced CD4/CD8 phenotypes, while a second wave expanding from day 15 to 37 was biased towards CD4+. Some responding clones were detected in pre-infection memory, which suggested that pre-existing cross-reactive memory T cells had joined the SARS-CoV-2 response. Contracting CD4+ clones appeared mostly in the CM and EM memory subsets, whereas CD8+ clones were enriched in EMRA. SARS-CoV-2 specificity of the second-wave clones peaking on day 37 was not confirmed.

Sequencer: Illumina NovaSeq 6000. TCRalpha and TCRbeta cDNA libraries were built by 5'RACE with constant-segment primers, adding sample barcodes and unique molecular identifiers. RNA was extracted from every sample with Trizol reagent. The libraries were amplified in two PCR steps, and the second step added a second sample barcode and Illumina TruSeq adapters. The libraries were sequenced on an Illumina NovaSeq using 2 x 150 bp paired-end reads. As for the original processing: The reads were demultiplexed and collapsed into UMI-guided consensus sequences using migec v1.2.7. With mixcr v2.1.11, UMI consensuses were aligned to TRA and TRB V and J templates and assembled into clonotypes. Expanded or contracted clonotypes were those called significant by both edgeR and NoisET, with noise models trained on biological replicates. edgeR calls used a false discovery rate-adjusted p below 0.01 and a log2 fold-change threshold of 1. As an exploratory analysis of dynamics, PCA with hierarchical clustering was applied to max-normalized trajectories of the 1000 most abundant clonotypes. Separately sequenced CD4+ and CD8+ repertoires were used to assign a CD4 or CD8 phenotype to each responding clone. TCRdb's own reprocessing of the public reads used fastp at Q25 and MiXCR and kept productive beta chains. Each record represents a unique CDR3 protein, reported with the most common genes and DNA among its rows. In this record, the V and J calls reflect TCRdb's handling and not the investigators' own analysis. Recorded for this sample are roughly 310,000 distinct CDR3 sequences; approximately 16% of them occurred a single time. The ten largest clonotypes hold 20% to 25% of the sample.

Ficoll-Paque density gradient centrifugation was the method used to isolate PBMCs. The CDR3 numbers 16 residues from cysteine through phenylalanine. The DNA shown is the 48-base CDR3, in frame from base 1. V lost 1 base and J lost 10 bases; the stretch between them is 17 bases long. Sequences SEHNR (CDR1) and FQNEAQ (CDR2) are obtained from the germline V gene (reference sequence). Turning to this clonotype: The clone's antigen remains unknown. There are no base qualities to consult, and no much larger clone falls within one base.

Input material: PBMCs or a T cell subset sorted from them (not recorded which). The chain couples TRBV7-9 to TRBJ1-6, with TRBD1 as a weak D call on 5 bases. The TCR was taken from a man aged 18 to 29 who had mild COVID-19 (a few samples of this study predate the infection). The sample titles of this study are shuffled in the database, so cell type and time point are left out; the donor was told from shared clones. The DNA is TGTGCCAGCAGCTTAGAGGGGAAACTACGGGGGTCACCCCTCCACTTT. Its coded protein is CASSLEGKLRGSPLHF.